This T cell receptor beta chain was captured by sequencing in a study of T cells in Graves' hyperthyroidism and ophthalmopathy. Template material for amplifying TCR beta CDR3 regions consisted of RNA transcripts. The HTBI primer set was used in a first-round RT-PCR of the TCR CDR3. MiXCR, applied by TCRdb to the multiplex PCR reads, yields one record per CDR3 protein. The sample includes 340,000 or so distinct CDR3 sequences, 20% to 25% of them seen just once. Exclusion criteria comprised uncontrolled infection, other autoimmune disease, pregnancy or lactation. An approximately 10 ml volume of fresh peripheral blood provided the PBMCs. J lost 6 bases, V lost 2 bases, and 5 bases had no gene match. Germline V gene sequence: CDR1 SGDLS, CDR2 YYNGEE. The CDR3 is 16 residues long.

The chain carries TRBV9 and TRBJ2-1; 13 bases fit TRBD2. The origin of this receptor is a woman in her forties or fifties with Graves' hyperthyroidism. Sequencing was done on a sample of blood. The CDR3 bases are TGTGCCAGCAGCGTTTCGACTAGCGGGAGGATCAATGAGCAGTTCTTC. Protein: CASSVSTSGRINEQFF.